Listed below are T cell receptor beta chains from one sample, sequenced in a study of human T cells and chemical hapten exposure. TCRdb independently ran MiXCR on the reads; one entry per CDR3 protein. There are about 120,000 distinct CDR3 sequences in the sample; about 8.9% occur only once, and about 1.4% lies in the top ten. Input material: whole blood. Receptors originate from a human donor in good health. Some clones in this sample may be carry-over from other donors' samples. Each CDR3 is given with its conserved first and last residue. D genes are given only for firm matches. Clone size is given for some rows only: seen once, a few or many times, or a class if the clone is expanded.

D,J,size,V,CDR3,DNA
TRBD1,TRBJ2-2,.,TRBV6-5,CASSQRQGASGELFF,TGTGCCAGCAGCCAGAGACAGGGGGCTTCGGGGGAGCTGTTTTTT
TRBD2,TRBJ2-1,.,TRBV20-1,CSARTSGRIHEQFF,TGCAGTGCTAGAACTAGCGGGAGAATTCATGAGCAGTTCTTC
.,TRBJ2-3,many,TRBV6-2/TRBV6-3,CASSGLPPGTQYF,TGTGCCAGCAGTGGACTCCCACCGGGGACGCAGTATTTT
.,TRBJ1-2,.,TRBV5-4,CASSPGGLSYGYTF,TGTGCCAGCAGCCCGGGGGGCCTCTCCTATGGCTACACCTTC
TRBD2,TRBJ2-1,many,TRBV28,CASSRGGASYNEQFF,TGTGCCAGCAGTCGCGGGGGGGCGTCCTACAATGAGCAGTTCTTC
TRBD1,TRBJ1-1,few,TRBV6-6,CASSYELGDSFMNTEAFF,TGTGCCAGCAGTTACGAATTGGGGGACAGCTTCATGAACACTGAAGCTTTCTTT
.,TRBJ2-5,.,TRBV4-2,CASSQVEEQETQYF,TGTGCCAGCAGCCAAGTGGAGGAACAAGAGACCCAGTACTTC
.,TRBJ2-4,.,TRBV25-1,CASSETRVGSQSGKNIQYF,TGTGCCAGCAGTGAAACGAGGGTAGGGTCCCAGTCTGGCAAAAACATTCAGTACTTC
.,TRBJ1-2,few,TRBV12-3/TRBV12-4,CASSLLAELRYGYTF,TGTGCCAGCAGTTTACTGGCGGAGTTACGATATGGCTACACCTTC
.,TRBJ1-4,.,TRBV6-6,CASSSGTKGKLFF,TGTGCCAGCAGTTCAGGGACAAAAGGAAAACTGTTTTTT
TRBD1,TRBJ1-1,many,TRBV29-1,CSVRTGNTEAFF,TGCAGCGTTAGGACAGGGAACACTGAAGCTTTCTTT